A selection of T cell receptor beta chains follows, all from one sample in a study of cytomegalovirus exposure and HLA in healthy donors. Profiled with immunoSEQ multiplex PCR; TCRdb holds only in-frame clones, not every one. The sample lists 90,000 to 110,000 clones, about 85% occurring once. Sample: PBMCs. The receptors derive from a woman aged 18-30 years in good health and CMV-seropositive. CDR3s leave out the opening cysteine and the closing phenylalanine or tryptophan. Clone sizes are given selectively: once, few, many, or a class where the clone is expanded.

TRBV10-2	TRBJ2-7	.	ASSRGGLAGAEQY
TRBV13	TRBJ1-6	.	ASSLKWDRGRRGPLH
TRBV28	TRBJ2-7	.	ASTPRAHSYEQY
TRBV2	TRBJ2-5	.	ASRGQGKETQY
TRBV29-1	TRBJ1-1	.	SSSDRVNTEAF
TRBV13	TRBJ2-7	.	ASSPAQDRGSYEQY
TRBV28	TRBJ2-7	once	ASSSPLAEGGRRSYEQY
TRBV5-4	TRBJ2-1	.	ASSPDGGAPSSYNEQF
TRBV7-9	TRBJ2-5	.	ASSGLRQKQETQY
TRBV2	TRBJ1-3	.	ASGRGQGHSGNTIY
TRBV5-1	TRBJ2-5	.	ASLGGGETQY
TRBV5-6	TRBJ2-7	.	ASREKGYGEQY
TRBV6-4	TRBJ2-3	few	ASSEREGPDTQY
TRBV11-3	TRBJ2-7	.	ASSYGFYEQY
TRBV5-1	TRBJ2-7	once	ASSKGGTYEQY
TRBV5-1	TRBJ2-1	.	ASTLLSAGSYNEQF
TRBV18	TRBJ2-7	.	ASSPLSDPYEQY
TRBV2	TRBJ2-7	once	ASKIGQGAGEQY
TRBV28	TRBJ1-1	.	ASSIPNRAPGAF
TRBV28	TRBJ2-3	.	ASHEGTDTQY
TRBV6-6	TRBJ2-1	.	ASSQRGEQF
TRBV5-1	TRBJ2-1	.	ASSFTSGSYNEQF
TRBV9	TRBJ2-7	.	ASSVATGGEQY
TRBV30	TRBJ2-5	.	AWSVFTSRQETQY
TRBV6-1	TRBJ1-6	.	ASDFSGTEGSPLH
TRBV7-2	TRBJ2-6	once	ASLTRGILSGANVLT
TRBV6-6	TRBJ2-1	.	AAGPWQDEQF
TRBV7-3	TRBJ2-2	.	ASSLTSENTGELF
TRBV27	TRBJ1-1	.	ASSYRVNTEAF
TRBV5-4	TRBJ1-1	.	ASSLDSMNTEAF
TRBV5-6	TRBJ1-1	once	ASSLVSQGLGTEAF
TRBV7-9	TRBJ1-3	.	ASRTRDRPGNTIY
TRBV27	TRBJ2-7	few	ASSSREWEQY
TRBV28	TRBJ2-1	.	ATFLRLGGNEQF
TRBV28	TRBJ1-1	.	ASSLTGVNTEAF
TRBV2	TRBJ1-2	few	ASSAGQGGYT
TRBV5-1	TRBJ2-7	.	ASSQRQGNEQY
TRBV11-2	TRBJ2-7	.	ASSSEQGSYEQY
TRBV7-8	TRBJ1-1	.	ASSPYRGQLTEAF
TRBV7-9	TRBJ2-2	.	ASSKQGANTGELF
TRBV2	TRBJ1-4	.	ASRKTGMAYNEKLF
TRBV6-5	TRBJ2-3	.	ASSQNRDTTDTQY
TRBV5-1	TRBJ2-7	.	ASSLTSGDPREQY
TRBV2	TRBJ2-3	.	ASKRRLVNPGDTQY
TRBV10-1	TRBJ2-1	once	ASSEGSGDHNEQF
TRBV7-3	TRBJ1-1	.	ASSLTLRAGLSTEAF
TRBV28	TRBJ1-4	.	ASSYERGLNEKLF
TRBV7-9	TRBJ2-1	.	ASSLDWAREQF
TRBV25-1	TRBJ2-3	few	ASSEYRGHTDTQY
TRBV19	TRBJ1-1	.	ASRRRNTEAF
TRBV18	TRBJ2-7	.	ASSQSGGGYEQY